Presented here are 15 T cell receptor beta chains from one specimen sequenced in a study of technical replicates of blood from several donors. Only in-frame clones appear in the TCRdb table, and some are missing; sequencing was by immunoSEQ multiplex PCR. This sample has 79,000 or so clones, with more than 85% found just once. Sequenced material: T cells isolated from PBMCs. The receptors shown here come from a human donor in good health.

The rearrangement uses TRBV6-5 and TRBJ1-2, with no clear D. The germline V gene has CDR1 MNHEY and CDR2 SVGAGI. V lost 6 bases to trimming and J lost 6 bases, with 17 bases between them. The CDR3 runs 14 residues. The CDR3 DNA reads TGTGCCAGCAGCTATAGCCGCGGGCTAAATGGCTACACCTTC. Translating it yields CASSYSRGLNGYTF.

Note on this clone: One end of the junction fails to match germline, which may point to a read error. The V call is TRBV19, the J call TRBJ2-1, with TRBD2 matching over 9 bases. CDR3 length equals 12 residues. From germline, CDR1 is LNHDA and CDR2 SQIVND (reference sequence). CDR3 bases: TGTGCCAGTAGTATTCATGGACCTAGCGGGATCTTC. Its protein product is CASSIHGPSGIF. The full variable domain, rest sourced from reference TRBV19 and TRBJ2-1, is DGGITQSPKYLFRKEGQNVTLSCEQNLNHDAMYWYRQDPGQGLRLIYYSQIVNDFQKGDIAEGYSVSREKKESFPLTVTSAQKNPTAFYLCASSIHGPSGIFGPGTRLTVL.

J is TRBJ1-1 and V is TRBV9, with D possibly matching TRBD1 (5 bases). This CDR3 has 15 residues. Germline V gene lookup returns CDR1 SGDLS and CDR2 YYNGEE. The V gene lost 0 bases and the J gene lost 1 base, with 10 bases spanning the gap. The CDR3 DNA reads TGTGCCAGCAGCGTAGATGGACACCCGAACACTGAAGCTTTCTTT. This gives the protein CASSVDGHPNTEAFF. The whole variable domain, filled in from reference TRBV9 and TRBJ1-1, reads DSGVTQTPKHLITATGQRVTLRCSPRSGDLSVYWYQQSLDQGLQFLIQYYNGEERAKGNILERFSAQQFPDLHSELNLSSLELGDSALYFCASSVDGHPNTEAFFGQGTRLTVV.

To note about this clone: One junction end does not reproduce the germline sequence, and a read error may be involved. The rearrangement links TRBV5-5 to TRBJ1-2; D remains ambiguous. Germline V gene lookup returns CDR1 SGHKS and CDR2 YYEKEE (reference sequence). The CDR3 contains 14 residues. The chain's CDR3 is CASSFPGTKYGYTF. The DNA for the CDR3 is TGTGCCAGCAGCTTTCCGGGAACTAAATATGGCTACACCTTC.

In its sample, this clone was seen once. The CDR3 protein is CASSLAGETQYF. CDR3 in DNA: TGCGCCAGCAGCTTAGCGGGGGAGACCCAGTACTTC. The chain carries TRBV5-1 and TRBJ2-5; TRBD2 matches 7 bases. Germline V gene sequence: CDR1 SGHRS, CDR2 YFSETQ. V shed 2 bases and J 5 bases; nucleotides not matched to a gene: 0. The CDR3 length is 12 residues.

This rearrangement joins TRBV5-1 to TRBJ1-1; TRBD1 agrees at 8 bases. The CDR3 is 16 residues long. V gave up 0 bases and J gave up 6 bases; unmatched junction bases: 10. The germline V gene has CDR1 SGHRS and CDR2 YFSETQ. The CDR3 loop reads CASSLVQSGGDPEAFF. The CDR3 DNA reads as TGCGCCAGCAGCTTGGTTCAGTCAGGGGGCGACCCTGAAGCTTTCTTT.

V gene TRBV6-5 combines with J gene TRBJ1-4, with a tentative D call TRBD1 (6 bases). The CDR3 is made up of 13 amino acids. V shed 0 bases and J shed 11 bases, with 10 bases lying between them. The germline V gene encodes CDR1 MNHEY and CDR2 SVGAGI. Here the CDR3 reads CASSYSPGQKLFF. In nucleotides, the CDR3 is TGTGCCAGCAGTTACTCCCCCGGACAGAAACTGTTTTTT.

The chain carries TRBV2 and TRBJ1-5, with D possibly being TRBD1 (5 bases). The germline CDR1 and CDR2 sequences are SNHLY and FYNNEI. The CDR3 runs 14 residues. Trimming shortened V by 5 bases and J by 0 bases, and 8 bases separated the two germline ends. This chain's CDR3 is CASSLGLSNQPQHF. The DNA for the CDR3 is TGTGCCAGCAGTTTGGGACTTAGCAATCAGCCCCAGCATTTT.

The chain carries TRBV6-1 and TRBJ2-5; D may be TRBD2 (6 bases). V was cut by 2 bases and J by 4 bases, with 8 bases left in between. The CDR3 is made up of 13 amino acids. The germline CDR1 and CDR2 sequences are MNHNS and SASEGT. The CDR3 nucleotides read TGTGCCAGCAGTGAAAACGGGGGAGAGACCCAGTACTTC. Its translation is CASSENGGETQYF.

The rearrangement links TRBV5-6 to TRBJ1-4; D perhaps matches TRBD1 (6 bases). The germline V and J ends were trimmed by 5 bases and 5 bases, with 19 bases remaining between them. The CDR3 is made up of 16 amino acids. The germline gives CDR1 SGHDT, CDR2 YYEEEE. DNA of the CDR3: TGTGCCAGCAGTTTACCCCGGACAGCTCGGAATGAAAAACTGTTTTTT. As protein: CASSLPRTARNEKLFF.

The rearrangement uses TRBV5-1 and TRBJ2-7, with 9 bases that match TRBD1. CDR1 and CDR2 from the germline V gene are SGHRS and YFSETQ. V was clipped by 4 bases and J by 0 bases; unmatched bases: 11. The CDR3 runs 17 residues. Written as DNA, the CDR3 is TGCGCCAGCAGCCCCAAAGGCACAGGGGGCGGCTCCTACGAGCAGTACTTC. This translates into CASSPKGTGGGSYEQYF.

This chain joins TRBV27 and TRBJ2-1, with D possibly matching TRBD2 (6 bases). Deletions cut 0 bases from V and 3 bases from J, with 12 bases between. The CDR3 length is 16 residues. CDR1 MNHEY and CDR2 SMNVEV come from the germline V gene (reference sequence). CDR3 region: CASSLSVVGGYNEQFF. The CDR3 region has the DNA TGTGCCAGCAGTTTATCGGTGGTGGGAGGCTACAATGAGCAGTTCTTC.

The chain is built from TRBV7-8 and TRBJ2-7; D is ambiguous. Trimming removed 2 bases at V and 3 bases at J, with 8 bases between. This CDR3 has 13 amino acids. The germline V gene has CDR1 SGHVS and CDR2 FQNEAQ. CDR3 DNA sequence: TGTGCCAGCAGCTTACAAACAGACTACGAGCAGTACTTC. Encoded protein: CASSLQTDYEQYF.

This clone occurred once. This rearrangement joins TRBV4-3 to TRBJ1-5, with no clear D. V was shortened by 0 bases and J by 7 bases, with 7 bases between the two germline ends. Looked up from germline, CDR1 is LGHNA and CDR2 is YSLEER. This CDR3 comprises 13 residues. The CDR3 DNA is TGCGCCAGCAGCCAAGACCCGGGGCAGCCCCAGCATTTT. The encoded protein is CASSQDPGQPQHF.

This clone was seen a few times. The J gene is TRBJ1-2, the V gene TRBV6-1; TRBD1 matches 8 bases. This CDR3 is 11 amino acids long. Germline trimming cut 10 bases from V and 6 bases from J; bases unmatched to any gene: 4. Germline V gene data show CDR1 as MNHNS and CDR2 as SASEGT. This CDR3 reads CATRTGNGYTF. CDR3 nucleotides: TGTGCCACCCGGACAGGGAATGGCTACACCTTC.